This T cell receptor (beta chain) comes out of a study of beta chain features in type 1 diabetes. Whole-study context: Sorted cells numbering some 110,000,000 were examined across all samples.

As for this clone: Its antigen is unidentified.

It was one heparinised blood draw, averaging roughly 0.11 L, that each donor gave. General study findings and limits: Equally in patients and controls, PCR might preferentially amplify shorter templates.

The authors reverse transcribed all of the isolated RNA, so sequencing captured expressed TCRB transcripts. Data came from immunoSEQ multiplex PCR; TCRdb stores just in-frame clones and leaves some out. The data hold under 250,000 clones, with less than 15% observed a single time. CDR1 SGHVS and CDR2 FQNEAQ come from the germline V gene. The CDR3 runs to 15 residues. Deletions cut 5 bases from V and 0 bases from J, with 13 bases between. This sequence joins TRBV7-8 and TRBJ2-5; D ambiguous. The receptor's source is a woman aged 40 to 50 in good health. The sequencing input was naive CD4+ T cells from blood. The CDR3 is CASSPPLRYQETQYF. The CDR3 DNA reads TGTGCCAGCAGCCCTCCCCTCCGGTACCAAGAGACCCAGTACTTC.